This T cell receptor beta chain was found in a study of control samples from healthy donors and cancer patients. Germline V gene sequence: CDR1 MDHEN, CDR2 SYDVKM. CDR3 length: 15 residues. V was pared by 6 bases and J by 1 base, with 16 bases between. The repertoire was sequenced with immunoSEQ multiplex PCR; TCRdb's copy has only in-frame clones and lacks some. The table records under 450,000 clones, over 75% of them present only once. This chain links TRBV28 with TRBJ2-7; D perhaps matches TRBD1 (6 bases). The source material was PBMCs. This TCR came from a man between 35 and 55 years old with head and neck cancer. In DNA, the CDR3 is TGTGCCAGCAGCGAGACAGGTACTTCTTCCTACGAGCAGTACTTC. It yields the protein CASSETGTSSYEQYF.